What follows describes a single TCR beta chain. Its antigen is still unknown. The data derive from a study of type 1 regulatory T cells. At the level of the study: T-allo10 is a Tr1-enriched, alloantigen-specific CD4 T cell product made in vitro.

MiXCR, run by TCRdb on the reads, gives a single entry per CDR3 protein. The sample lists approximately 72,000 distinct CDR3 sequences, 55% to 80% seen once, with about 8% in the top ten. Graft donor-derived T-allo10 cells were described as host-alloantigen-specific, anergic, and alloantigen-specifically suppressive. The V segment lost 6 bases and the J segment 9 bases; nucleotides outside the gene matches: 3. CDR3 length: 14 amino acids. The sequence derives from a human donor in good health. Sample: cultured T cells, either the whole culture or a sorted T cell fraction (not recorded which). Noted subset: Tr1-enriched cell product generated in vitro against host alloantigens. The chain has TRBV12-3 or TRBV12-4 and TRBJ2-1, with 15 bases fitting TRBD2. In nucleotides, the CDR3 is TGTGCCAGCAGATGGACTAGCGGGAGGGGTGAGCAGTTCTTC. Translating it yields CASRWTSGRGEQFF.